The TCR beta chain described here comes from a study of OX40 agonist ivuxolimab in advanced cancers. Sequenced by immunoSEQ multiplex PCR; TCRdb stores in-frame clones only, minus some. The sample records tens of thousands of clones, more than 75% being singletons. V dropped 2 bases and J dropped 1 base, with 8 bases sitting between them. In germline, CDR1 is SNHLY, CDR2 FYNNEI. This CDR3 region has 14 residues. Autoimmune disease history or systemic immunosuppression disqualified patients. Regarding this clone: Its antigen is unknown.

General study results and limits: Certain nonresponding patients likewise had low normalized T-cell clonal expansion. It was not determined which antigens were specifically recognized by the peripheral T cells that had undergone clonal expansion. The study observed clonal expansion of CD4+ and CD8+ blood T cells by week 6 at 0.1 to 3.0 mg/kg.

The sample consisted of CD4+ or CD8+ T cells sorted from blood, taken in a trial of the OX40 agonist ivuxolimab. This rearrangement joins TRBV2 to TRBJ2-5; D possibly corresponds to TRBD2 (5 bases). The source is an adult with an advanced solid tumor such as melanoma, head and neck, liver or kidney cancer. The CDR3 sequence is CASSEYGLQETQYF. Written as DNA, the CDR3 is TGTGCCAGCAGTGAATACGGACTCCAAGAGACCCAGTACTTC.